The rows below give T cell receptor beta chains drawn from one sample of a study of CD8+ T cells in alopecia areata. The data were produced by immunoSEQ multiplex PCR, yet TCRdb's version contains in-frame clones alone and is incomplete. Of roughly 10,000 clones in the sample, around 59% were seen once. The material sequenced was skin, taken at week 0. Receptor source: a human donor with alopecia areata. Each CDR3 is given with its conserved first and last residue. The order of the fields is clone size, J gene, V gene, D gene, CDR3 protein, CDR3 DNA. D genes are given only for firm matches. Rows may omit the clone size; those that give it use once, few, many or a size class.

clone_size: -
j_call: TRBJ2-7
v_call: TRBV15
d_call: -
cdr3_aa: CATSIPGHLSYEQYF
cdr3_nt: TGTGCCACCAGCATCCCGGGTCATCTCTCCTACGAGCAGTACTTC

clone_size: -
j_call: TRBJ1-5
v_call: TRBV11-3
d_call: -
cdr3_aa: CASSLGGWSNQPQHF
cdr3_nt: TGTGCCAGCAGCTTAGGGGGGTGGAGCAATCAGCCCCAGCATTTT

clone_size: -
j_call: TRBJ2-3
v_call: TRBV11-2
d_call: TRBD2
cdr3_aa: CASSQERGDTQYF
cdr3_nt: TGTGCCAGCAGCCAAGAGCGGGGTGATACGCAGTATTTT

clone_size: few
j_call: TRBJ2-4
v_call: TRBV9
d_call: TRBD2
cdr3_aa: CASSVTSPEMGGGPKNIQYF
cdr3_nt: TGTGCCAGCAGTGTAACTTCCCCGGAGATGGGGGGAGGGCCCAAAAACATTCAGTACTTC

clone_size: -
j_call: TRBJ2-1
v_call: TRBV27
d_call: TRBD2
cdr3_aa: CASSLTSGGYNEQFF
cdr3_nt: TGTGCCAGCAGTTTGACTAGCGGGGGTTACAATGAGCAGTTCTTC

clone_size: -
j_call: TRBJ2-1
v_call: TRBV19
d_call: TRBD2
cdr3_aa: CASRGLAGYNEQFF
cdr3_nt: TGTGCCAGTAGGGGACTAGCGGGATACAATGAGCAGTTCTTC

clone_size: -
j_call: TRBJ1-3
v_call: TRBV6-5
d_call: -
cdr3_aa: CASSYSRGVGGNTIYF
cdr3_nt: TGTGCCAGCAGTTACTCCCGGGGCGTGGGTGGAAACACCATATATTTT

clone_size: -
j_call: TRBJ2-1
v_call: TRBV11-2
d_call: -
cdr3_aa: CASSLGYTGTGAYNEQFF
cdr3_nt: TGTGCCAGCAGCTTGGGGTACACCGGGACTGGAGCTTACAATGAGCAGTTCTTC

clone_size: -
j_call: TRBJ2-7
v_call: TRBV7-9
d_call: -
cdr3_aa: CASSLGIWGDTYEQYF
cdr3_nt: TGTGCCAGCAGCCTGGGTATTTGGGGTGACACCTACGAGCAGTACTTC

clone_size: -
j_call: TRBJ2-3
v_call: TRBV7-6
d_call: -
cdr3_aa: CASSLVAGGTSTDTQYF
cdr3_nt: TGTGCCAGCAGCTTAGTGGCTGGGGGGACTAGCACAGATACGCAGTATTTT

clone_size: few
j_call: TRBJ2-2
v_call: TRBV6-4
d_call: TRBD1
cdr3_aa: CASSRTGGNTGELFF
cdr3_nt: TGTGCCAGCAGCCGGACAGGGGGCAACACCGGGGAGCTGTTTTTT

clone_size: -
j_call: TRBJ1-1
v_call: TRBV2
d_call: TRBD1
cdr3_aa: CASRLRGRGTEAFF
cdr3_nt: TGTGCCAGCAGGCTCAGGGGGCGAGGAACTGAAGCTTTCTTT

clone_size: few
j_call: TRBJ1-2
v_call: TRBV30
d_call: -
cdr3_aa: CAWSVSRDYTF
cdr3_nt: TGTGCCTGGAGTGTATCGAGGGACTACACCTTC

clone_size: -
j_call: TRBJ1-1
v_call: TRBV12-5
d_call: -
cdr3_aa: CASGLERRAFF
cdr3_nt: TGTGCTAGTGGGCTCGAGAGAAGGGCTTTCTTT

clone_size: -
j_call: TRBJ2-5
v_call: TRBV5-1
d_call: TRBD2
cdr3_aa: CASSAGTSGRETQYF
cdr3_nt: TGCGCCAGCAGCGCGGGGACTAGCGGGAGAGAGACCCAGTACTTC

clone_size: -
j_call: TRBJ2-3
v_call: TRBV11-2
d_call: -
cdr3_aa: CASSEGHRDTQYF
cdr3_nt: TGTGCCAGCAGCGAGGGCCACCGGGATACGCAGTATTTT

clone_size: -
j_call: TRBJ1-2
v_call: TRBV7-8
d_call: -
cdr3_aa: CASSLGVVRDYGYTF
cdr3_nt: TGTGCCAGCAGCTTGGGGGTGGTCAGAGACTATGGCTACACCTTC

clone_size: -
j_call: TRBJ2-3
v_call: TRBV5-1
d_call: TRBD2
cdr3_aa: CASSTPVAGGITSTDTQYF
cdr3_nt: TGCGCCAGCAGCACCCCGGTAGCGGGGGGCATCACTAGCACAGATACGCAGTATTTT

clone_size: -
j_call: TRBJ1-2
v_call: TRBV4-1
d_call: -
cdr3_aa: CASSRELLSPLYGYTF
cdr3_nt: TGCGCCAGCAGCCGGGAGTTGTTGAGCCCCCTCTATGGCTACACCTTC

clone_size: -
j_call: TRBJ2-5
v_call: TRBV7-7
d_call: TRBD2
cdr3_aa: CASSHGLEETQYF
cdr3_nt: TGTGCTAGCAGCCACGGACTAGAAGAGACCCAGTACTTC